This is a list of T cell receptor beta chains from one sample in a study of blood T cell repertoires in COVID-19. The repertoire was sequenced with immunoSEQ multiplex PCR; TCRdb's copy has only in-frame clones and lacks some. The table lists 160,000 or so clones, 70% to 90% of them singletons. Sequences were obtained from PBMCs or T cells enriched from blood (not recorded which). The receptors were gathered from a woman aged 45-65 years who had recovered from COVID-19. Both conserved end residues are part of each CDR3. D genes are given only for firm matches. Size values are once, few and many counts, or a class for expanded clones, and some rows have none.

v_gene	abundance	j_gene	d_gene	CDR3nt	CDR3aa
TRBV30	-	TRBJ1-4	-	TGTGCCTGGAGTGTCGGGACACAAAATGAAAAACTGTTTTTT	CAWSVGTQNEKLFF
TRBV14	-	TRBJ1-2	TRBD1	TGTGCCAGCAGCCCCTGGGACAGGGTGATGGACGGCTACACCTTC	CASSPWDRVMDGYTF
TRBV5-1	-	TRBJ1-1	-	TGCGCCAGCAGCTTGGAGCCCTACACTGAAGCTTTCTTT	CASSLEPYTEAFF
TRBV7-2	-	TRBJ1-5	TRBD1	TGTGCCAGCAGCAGAGACAGGGGCAATCAGCCCCAGCATTTT	CASSRDRGNQPQHF
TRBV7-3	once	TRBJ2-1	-	TGTGCCAGCAGCTTAGGGCAGGGTACAGATGAGCAGTTCTTC	CASSLGQGTDEQFF
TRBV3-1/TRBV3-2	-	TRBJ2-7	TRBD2	TGTGCCAGCAGCCCCCGACTAGCGGGGGGAAACGAGCAGTACTTC	CASSPRLAGGNEQYF
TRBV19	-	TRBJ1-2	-	TGTGCCAGTAGTACGGGGGGAGACTATGGCTACACCTTC	CASSTGGDYGYTF
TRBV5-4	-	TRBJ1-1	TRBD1	TGTGCCAGCACCGACACAGGGGTGGTAGGCGCTTTCTTT	CASTDTGVVGAFF
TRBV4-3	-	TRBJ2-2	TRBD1	TGCGCCAGCAGCCACCTAGGACAGGGGCGGTCCACCGGGGAGCTGTTTTTT	CASSHLGQGRSTGELFF
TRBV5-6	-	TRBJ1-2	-	TGTGCCAGCAGCCCGCAGCAGGGCCCTAACTATGGCTACACCTTC	CASSPQQGPNYGYTF
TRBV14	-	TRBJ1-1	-	TGTGCCAGCAGCCTGGGAGGTCTGACTGAAGCTTTCTTT	CASSLGGLTEAFF
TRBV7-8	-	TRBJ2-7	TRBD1	TGTGCCAGCAGCTCCACAGGGGGCTTAAATACCTACGAGCAGTACTTC	CASSSTGGLNTYEQYF
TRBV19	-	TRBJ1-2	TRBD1	TGTGCCAGTAGTGACGGACAGGGGTCGCGGGGCTACACCTTC	CASSDGQGSRGYTF
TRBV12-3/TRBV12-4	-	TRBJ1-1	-	TGTGCCAGCACCCGGTGGAGCGGCACTGAAGCTTTCTTT	CASTRWSGTEAFF
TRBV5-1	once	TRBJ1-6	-	TGCGCCAGCAGCTTGTCCCAGGGGCGTAATTCACCCCTCCACTTT	CASSLSQGRNSPLHF
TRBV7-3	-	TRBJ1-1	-	TGTGCCAGCAGCAAAGACCGGGGGAACACTGAAGCTTTCTTT	CASSKDRGNTEAFF
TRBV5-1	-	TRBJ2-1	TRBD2	TGCGCCAGCAGCTCGGGACTAGCGGGGGGGCTTTATGAGCAGTTCTTC	CASSSGLAGGLYEQFF
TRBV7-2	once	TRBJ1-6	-	TGTGCCAGCAGCTTAACCCCCTACGGTTCACCCCTCCACTTT	CASSLTPYGSPLHF
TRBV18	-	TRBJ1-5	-	TGTGCCAGCTCATCACGGAATGTTGAGGGTCAGCCCCAGCATTTT	CASSSRNVEGQPQHF
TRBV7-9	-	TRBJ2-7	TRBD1	TGTGCCAGCAGCTTAGAGGACAGGGGGCATCTCGAGCAGTACTTC	CASSLEDRGHLEQYF
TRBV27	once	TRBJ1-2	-	TGTGCCAGCCGCTCCTTATCAGGGAACCCTAACTATGGCTACACCTTC	CASRSLSGNPNYGYTF
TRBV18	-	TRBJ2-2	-	TGTGCCAGCTCACCGGTCGAGGGAGTAATGATCGCCGGGGAGCTGTTTTTT	CASSPVEGVMIAGELFF
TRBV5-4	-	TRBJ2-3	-	TGTGCCAGCAGCTTGGCGACTCCGTCCCCTACAGATACGCAGTATTTT	CASSLATPSPTDTQYF
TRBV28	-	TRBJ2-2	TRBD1	TGTGCCAGCAGTTTAAAGGGGGCGCTGAGGACCGGGGAGCTGTTTTTT	CASSLKGALRTGELFF
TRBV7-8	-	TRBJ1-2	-	TGTGCCAGCAGCCCCCTAAGGATACCAGGGGAGGGGCCAAACTATGGCTACACCTTC	CASSPLRIPGEGPNYGYTF
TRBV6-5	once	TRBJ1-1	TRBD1	TGTGCCAGCAGTTTACAGGGGACGGCGAACACTGAAGCTTTCTTT	CASSLQGTANTEAFF
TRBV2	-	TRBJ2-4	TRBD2	TGTGCCAGCAGATTGGGGACTAGCGGGGAGATAGCCAAAAACATTCAGTACTTC	CASRLGTSGEIAKNIQYF
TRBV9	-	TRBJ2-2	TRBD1	TGTGCCAGCAGCGGACGACAGGGGGCTGGGACCGGGGAGCTGTTTTTT	CASSGRQGAGTGELFF
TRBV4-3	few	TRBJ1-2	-	TGCGCCAGCAGCCAAGATACCAATACGGATGGCTACACCTTC	CASSQDTNTDGYTF
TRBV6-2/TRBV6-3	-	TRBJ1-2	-	TGTGCCAGCAGCCTGACATATAACTATGGCTACACCTTC	CASSLTYNYGYTF
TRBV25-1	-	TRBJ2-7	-	TGTGCCAGCACCCGGGACACCTACGAGCAGTACTTC	CASTRDTYEQYF
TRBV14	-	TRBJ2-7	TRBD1	TGTGCCAGCAGCCAGCCCGGGACAGGGGGTTACGAGCAGTACTTC	CASSQPGTGGYEQYF
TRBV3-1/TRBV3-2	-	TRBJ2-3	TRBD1	TGTGCCAGCGGGGGACAGCACACAGATACGCAGTATTTT	CASGGQHTDTQYF
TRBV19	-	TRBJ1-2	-	TGTGCCACCACCAAGGAGGGGTCCTATGGCTACACCTTC	CATTKEGSYGYTF
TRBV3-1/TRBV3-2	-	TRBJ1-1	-	TGTGCCAGCAGCCAAGATGATCGGGGTTTCACTGAAGCTTTCTTT	CASSQDDRGFTEAFF
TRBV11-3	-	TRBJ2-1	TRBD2	TGTGCCAGCAGCTTAGGGACCAGCGGGGGCAATGAGCAGTTCTTC	CASSLGTSGGNEQFF
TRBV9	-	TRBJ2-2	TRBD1	TGTGCCAGCAGCCTGACAGGGGACACCGGGGAGCTGTTTTTT	CASSLTGDTGELFF
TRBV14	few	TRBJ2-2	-	TGTGCCAGCAACAGGTACCTCACCGGGGAGCTGTTTTTT	CASNRYLTGELFF
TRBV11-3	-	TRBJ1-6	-	TGTGCCAGCAGCTTGGGGGGTTTGAATTCACCCCTCCACTTT	CASSLGGLNSPLHF
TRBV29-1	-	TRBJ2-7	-	TGCAGCGTTGTCAGGGGTGGCGAGCAGTACTTC	CSVVRGGEQYF
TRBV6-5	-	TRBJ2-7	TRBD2	TGTGCCAGCAGGGTACGGGGGGGCCCAGGCGACGAGCAGTACTTC	CASRVRGGPGDEQYF
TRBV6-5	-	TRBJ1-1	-	TGTGCCAGCAGTTACTCGGTGGGGCCCGCGAACACTGAAGCTTTCTTT	CASSYSVGPANTEAFF